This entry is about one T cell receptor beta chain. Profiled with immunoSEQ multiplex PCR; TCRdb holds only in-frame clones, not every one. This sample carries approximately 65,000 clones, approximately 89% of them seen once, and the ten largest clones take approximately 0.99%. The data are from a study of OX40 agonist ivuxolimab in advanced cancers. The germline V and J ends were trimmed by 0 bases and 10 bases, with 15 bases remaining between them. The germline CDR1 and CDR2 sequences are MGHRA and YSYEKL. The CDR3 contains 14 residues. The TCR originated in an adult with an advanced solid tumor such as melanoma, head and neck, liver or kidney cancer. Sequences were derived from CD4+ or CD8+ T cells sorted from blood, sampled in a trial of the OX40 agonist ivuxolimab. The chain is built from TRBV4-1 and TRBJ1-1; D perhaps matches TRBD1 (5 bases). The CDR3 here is CASSQDGSRVGAFF. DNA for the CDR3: TGCGCCAGCAGCCAAGACGGTAGCAGGGTCGGAGCTTTCTTT.